Each of the 23 T cell receptor beta chains below was sequenced from the same sample in a study of T cells in narcolepsy. Profiling relied on immunoSEQ multiplex PCR, and the TCRdb table lists in-frame clones only, not all of them. The profile shows about 40,000 clones, 88% of them singletons. The material sequenced was CD45RA- memory CD4+ T cells from PBMCs. Receptors were obtained from a human donor with narcolepsy.

This chain's CDR3 is CASSPGILATNEKLFF. As DNA, the CDR3 is TGTGCCAGCAGCCCCGGGATTCTTGCAACTAATGAAAAACTGTTTTTT. This chain joins TRBV4-2 and TRBJ1-4; D remains unclear. V was trimmed by 4 bases and J by 0 bases, leaving 12 bases between them. The germline CDR1 and CDR2 sequences are LGHNA and YNFKEQ. This CDR3 contains 16 residues.

The chain combines TRBV11-2 with TRBJ2-7, with D perhaps matching TRBD2 (6 bases). V lost 5 bases and J 0 bases, leaving 20 bases between the germline ends. Germline CDR1 reads SGHAT; CDR2 reads FQNNGV. There are 17 residues in the CDR3. The CDR3 here is CASSPSSTGLLSYEQYF. DNA for the CDR3: TGTGCCAGCAGCCCGTCATCCACGGGACTCCTCTCCTACGAGCAGTACTTC.

The CDR3, as DNA: TGTGCCAGCAGCCCAAGACAGGCAACCAACTATGGCTACACCTTC. As protein: CASSPRQATNYGYTF. The chain has TRBV7-8 and TRBJ1-2, with D perhaps TRBD1 (6 bases). This CDR3 spans 15 amino acids. Deletions cut 5 bases from V and 2 bases from J, with 15 bases between. In germline, CDR1 is SGHVS, CDR2 FQNEAQ.

The rearrangement joins TRBV28 to TRBJ2-7; possible D gene TRBD2, 6 bases. V shed 6 bases and J shed 2 bases, with 14 bases lying between them. The CDR3 length is 14 residues. Germline assignment: CDR1 MDHEN and CDR2 SYDVKM. The CDR3 region is CASSLGTVAYEQYF. Written as DNA, the CDR3 is TGTGCCAGCAGCCTCGGGACTGTCGCCTACGAGCAGTACTTC.

The rearrangement joins TRBV5-1 to TRBJ2-5; D remains ambiguous. The germline V gene has CDR1 SGHRS and CDR2 YFSETQ. The CDR3 runs 14 residues. Trimming removed 2 bases at V and 3 bases at J, with 11 bases between. CDR3 residues: CASSFVRTKETQYF. The CDR3, as DNA: TGCGCCAGCAGCTTCGTTAGGACGAAAGAGACCCAGTACTTC.

This chain connects TRBV9 to TRBJ1-6; 10 positions agree with TRBD1. The CDR3 has 16 residues. The V and J ends lost 3 bases and 7 bases, in that order; junction bases with no gene match: 7. Germline lookup yields CDR1 SGDLS and CDR2 YYNGEE. For the CDR3, the DNA is TGTGCCAGCAGCGGACAGGGGGCAATGGGGAATTCACCCCTCCACTTT. Protein sequence: CASSGQGAMGNSPLHF.

V and J are TRBV5-6 and TRBJ2-7, with 7 bases fitting TRBD2. V shed 4 bases, J shed 2 bases, and the junction held 6 bases outside the gene matches. Germline CDR1 SGHDT, CDR2 YYEEEE. The CDR3 covers 14 residues. DNA of the CDR3: TGTGCCAGCAGCCCTGGACTAGGGCCCTACGAGCAGTACTTC. It encodes CASSPGLGPYEQYF.

The rearrangement links TRBV29-1 to TRBJ2-1, with 9 bases fitting TRBD2. V lost 5 bases to trimming and J lost 7 bases; unmatched junction nucleotides: 9. The CDR3 is made up of 14 amino acids. Looked up from germline, CDR1 is SQVTM and CDR2 is ANQGSEA. The CDR3 is CSVSVSGSSNEQFF. DNA for the CDR3: TGCAGCGTTAGCGTTAGCGGGAGTTCTAATGAGCAGTTCTTC.

The chain couples TRBV7-2 to TRBJ2-5; 8 positions agree with TRBD2. This CDR3 comprises 14 residues. V lost 3 bases, J lost 4 bases, and 4 bases stayed unmatched. Germline V gene data show CDR1 as SGHTA and CDR2 as FQGNSA. CDR3 residues: CASSLNAGGETQYF. In nucleotides, the CDR3 is TGTGCCAGCAGCTTGAACGCGGGAGGAGAGACCCAGTACTTC.

This clone appeared a few times. V and J are TRBV5-3 and TRBJ1-4; perhaps TRBD1 as D (5 bases). TRBV5-3 is an open reading frame whose function is uncertain. The CDR3 consists of 12 residues. The germline V and J ends were trimmed by 4 bases and 7 bases, with 8 bases remaining between them. In DNA form, the CDR3 reads TGTGCCAGAAGCCCAAGGGGTGAAAAACTGTTTTTT. Translating gives CARSPRGEKLFF.

The chain combines TRBV19 with TRBJ1-6, with D unclear. This CDR3 contains 15 residues. Per the germline V gene, CDR1 is LNHDA and CDR2 is SQIVND (reference sequence). Trimming left V 6 bases short and J 4 bases short, with 13 bases between. Here the CDR3 reads CASSPPQGYNSPLHF. DNA for the CDR3: TGTGCCAGTAGCCCCCCCCAAGGGTATAATTCACCCCTCCACTTT.

The gene calls are TRBV5-3 and TRBJ2-5; D might be TRBD1 (6 bases). TRBV5-3 is assigned to the ORF class and has an uncertain function. With 1 base removed from V and 13 bases from J, the gap between germline ends came to 17 bases. The CDR3 sequence is 13 residues long. The DNA of the CDR3 is TGTGCCAGAAGCTTGCGTGGACAGCCCAGTGGGTACTTC. As protein: CARSLRGQPSGYF.

This clone was counted a single time. The chain combines TRBV19 with TRBJ2-3, with TRBD2 matching 9 bases. V gave up 5 bases and J gave up 2 bases; unmatched junction bases: 8. Germline assignment: CDR1 LNHDA and CDR2 SQIVND (reference sequence). There are 16 residues in the CDR3. The CDR3 bases are TGTGCCAGTAGTCTGTTGGCTAGCGGGACCACAGATACGCAGTATTTT. Translation: CASSLLASGTTDTQYF.

The chain employs TRBV7-9 and TRBJ2-1; 9 bases fit TRBD2. Germline trimming cut 6 bases from V and 5 bases from J; bases unmatched to any gene: 11. Germline values: CDR1 SEHNR, CDR2 FQNEAQ (reference sequence). This CDR3 is built from 16 residues. Here the CDR3 reads CASRSVKAGGNNEQFF. The DNA for the CDR3 is TGTGCCAGCAGGTCTGTTAAGGCGGGAGGGAACAATGAGCAGTTCTTC. The full variable domain, completed using reference TRBV7-9 and TRBJ2-1, is DTGVSQNPRHKITKRGQNVTFRCDPISEHNRLYWYRQTLGQGPEFLTYFQNEAQLEKSRLLSDRFSAERPKGSFSTLEIQRTEQGDSAMYLCASRSVKAGGNNEQFFGPGTRLTVL.

This clone appeared a single time. This CDR3 is CASSWGTGPSSYNEQFF. Written as DNA, the CDR3 is TGCGCCAGCAGCTGGGGAACAGGGCCGAGCTCCTACAATGAGCAGTTCTTC. The chain couples TRBV5-1 to TRBJ2-1, with a possible D match to TRBD1 (6 bases). The CDR3 is made up of 17 amino acids. The V end lost 3 bases, the J end lost 0 bases, and 16 bases lay between the germline ends. Looked up from germline, CDR1 is SGHRS and CDR2 is YFSETQ.

This chain uses TRBV5-4 with TRBJ2-1; 13 nucleotides align to TRBD2. CDR3 length equals 15 residues. Trimming removed 4 bases from V and 6 bases from J; junction bases left unmatched: 4. Germline V gene data show CDR1 as SGHNT and CDR2 as YYREEE (reference sequence). CDR3 sequence: CASSPTSGRANEQFF. The CDR3 bases are TGTGCCAGCAGCCCAACTAGCGGGAGGGCCAATGAGCAGTTCTTC.

The CDR3 sequence is CAWSVTGPNQPQHF. DNA for the CDR3: TGTGCCTGGAGTGTCACAGGACCCAATCAGCCCCAGCATTTT. This chain connects TRBV30 to TRBJ1-5; a weak D match, TRBD1 (5 bases). Trimming cost V 0 bases and J 3 bases, with 9 bases left between them. The CDR3 is made up of 14 amino acids. In germline, CDR1 is GTSNPN, CDR2 SVGIG (reference sequence).

This clone showed up just a few times. The chain links TRBV6-9 to TRBJ2-5; 10 nucleotides align to TRBD1. Germline V gives CDR1 MNHGY, CDR2 SVAAGI. After removal of 3 bases from V and 4 bases from J, the junction contained 2 bases not matched to a gene. The length of the CDR3 is 14 residues. Here the CDR3 DNA reads TGTGCCAGCAGTTACTGGACAGGGGGAGAGACCCAGTACTTC. It yields the protein CASSYWTGGETQYF.

V and J are TRBV12-5 and TRBJ2-3; D unclear. The CDR3 sequence is 13 residues long. Germline assignment: CDR1 LGHNT and CDR2 FRNRAP. V shed 3 bases and J shed 6 bases, with 10 bases lying between them. CDR3 nucleotides: TGTGCTAGTGGTTTCGACGGGCTGGATACGCAGTATTTT. Translating gives CASGFDGLDTQYF. The whole variable domain, filled in from reference TRBV12-5 and TRBJ2-3, reads DARVTQTPRHKVTEMGQEVTMRCQPILGHNTVFWYRQTMMQGLELLAYFRNRAPLDDSGMPKDRFSAEMPDATLATLKIQPSEPRDSAVYFCASGFDGLDTQYFGPGTRLTVL.

This clone was found once. This chain connects TRBV20-1 to TRBJ2-1; 7 bases are shared with TRBD1. The CDR3 consists of 11 residues. Trimming removed 6 bases from V and 10 bases from J; junction bases left unmatched: 6. Germline V gene lookup returns CDR1 DFQATT and CDR2 SNEGSKA (reference sequence). CDR3 coding DNA: TGCAGTGCCAACAGGGGTAGGGAGCAGTTCTTC. It codes for CSANRGREQFF.

The chain employs TRBV4-3 and TRBJ1-1, with D maybe TRBD1 (5 bases). CDR1 LGHNA and CDR2 YSLEER come from the germline V gene. This CDR3 region has 17 residues. V was pared by 0 bases and J by 4 bases, with 18 bases between. CDR3 loop: CASSQDLWGRGPTEAFF. The CDR3, as DNA: TGCGCCAGCAGCCAAGATCTTTGGGGCCGAGGTCCCACTGAAGCTTTCTTT.

This clone was counted a few times. The chain recombines TRBV19 with TRBJ1-1; tentatively, D is TRBD1 (5 bases). This CDR3 is 13 amino acids long. Germline CDR1 is LNHDA and CDR2 is SQIVND (reference sequence). Trimming stripped 1 base from V and 8 bases from J, with 11 bases between. The CDR3 protein is CASSIGFTGEAFF. CDR3 coding DNA: TGTGCCAGTAGTATAGGGTTTACAGGAGAAGCTTTCTTT. Full variable domain (missing parts from reference TRBV19 and TRBJ1-1): DGGITQSPKYLFRKEGQNVTLSCEQNLNHDAMYWYRQDPGQGLRLIYYSQIVNDFQKGDIAEGYSVSREKKESFPLTVTSAQKNPTAFYLCASSIGFTGEAFFGQGTRLTVV.

To note about this clone: One junction end does not reproduce the germline sequence, and a read error may be involved. The gene calls are TRBV5-1 and TRBJ2-5, with 8 bases aligning to TRBD1. The CDR3 covers 15 residues. Germline CDR1 and CDR2: SGHRS and YFSETQ. Here the CDR3 DNA reads TGCGCCAGCGGCTTGAGCCAGGGGGCGCAAGAGACCCAGTACTTC. Protein: CASGLSQGAQETQYF.